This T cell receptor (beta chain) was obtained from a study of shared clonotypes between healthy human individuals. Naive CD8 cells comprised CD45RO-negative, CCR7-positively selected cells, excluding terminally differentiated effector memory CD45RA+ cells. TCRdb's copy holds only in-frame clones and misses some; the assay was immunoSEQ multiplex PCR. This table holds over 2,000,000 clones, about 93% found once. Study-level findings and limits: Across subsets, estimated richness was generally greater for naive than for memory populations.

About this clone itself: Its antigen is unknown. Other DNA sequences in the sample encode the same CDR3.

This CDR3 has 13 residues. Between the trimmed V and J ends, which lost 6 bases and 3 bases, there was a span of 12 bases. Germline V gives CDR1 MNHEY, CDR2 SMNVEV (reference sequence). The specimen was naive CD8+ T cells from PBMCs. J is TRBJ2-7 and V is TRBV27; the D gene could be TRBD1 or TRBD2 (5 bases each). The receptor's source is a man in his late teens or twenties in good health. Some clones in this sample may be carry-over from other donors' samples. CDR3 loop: CASSPRDGYEQYF. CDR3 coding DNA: TGTGCCAGCAGCCCCCGGGACGGCTACGAGCAGTACTTC.